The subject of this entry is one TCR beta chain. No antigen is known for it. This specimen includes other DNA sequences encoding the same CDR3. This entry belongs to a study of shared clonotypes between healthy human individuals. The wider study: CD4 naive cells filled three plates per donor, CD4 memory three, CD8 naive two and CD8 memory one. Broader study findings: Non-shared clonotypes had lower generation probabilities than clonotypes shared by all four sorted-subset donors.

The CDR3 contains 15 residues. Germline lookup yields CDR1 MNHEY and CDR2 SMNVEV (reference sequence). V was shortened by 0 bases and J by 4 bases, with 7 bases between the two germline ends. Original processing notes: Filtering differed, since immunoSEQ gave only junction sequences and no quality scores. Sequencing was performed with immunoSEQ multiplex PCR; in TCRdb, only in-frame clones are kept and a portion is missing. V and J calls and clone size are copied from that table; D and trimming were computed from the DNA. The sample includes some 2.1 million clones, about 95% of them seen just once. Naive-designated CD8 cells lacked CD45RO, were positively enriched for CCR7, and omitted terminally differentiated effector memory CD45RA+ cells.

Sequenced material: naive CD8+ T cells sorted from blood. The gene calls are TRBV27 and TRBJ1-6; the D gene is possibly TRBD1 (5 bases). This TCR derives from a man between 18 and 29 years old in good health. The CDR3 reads CASSLSGGYNSPLHF. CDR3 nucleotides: TGTGCCAGCAGTTTATCTGGGGGATATAATTCACCCCTCCACTTT.